The sequence of this T cell receptor (beta chain) was determined in a study of blood T cell repertoires in COVID-19. Across the study: T cells, B-cell-depleted T cells, or PBMCs supplied cDNA or gDNA.

Measured with immunoSEQ multiplex PCR; TCRdb has only the in-frame clones, and not every one. The table records approximately 240,000 clones, 70% to 90% of them present only once. Source material: peripheral blood. The TCR originated in a man aged 50 to 59 with acute or convalescent COVID-19.

The CDR3 DNA reads TGTGCCAGCAGTTTACGGGGATTGCAAGAGACCCAGTACTTC. This translates into CASSLRGLQETQYF. V and J are TRBV27 and TRBJ2-5; TRBD2 might be the D (5 bases). This CDR3 comprises 14 residues. Germline assignment: CDR1 MNHEY and CDR2 SMNVEV (reference sequence). Deletions cut 2 bases from V and 2 bases from J, with 9 bases between.